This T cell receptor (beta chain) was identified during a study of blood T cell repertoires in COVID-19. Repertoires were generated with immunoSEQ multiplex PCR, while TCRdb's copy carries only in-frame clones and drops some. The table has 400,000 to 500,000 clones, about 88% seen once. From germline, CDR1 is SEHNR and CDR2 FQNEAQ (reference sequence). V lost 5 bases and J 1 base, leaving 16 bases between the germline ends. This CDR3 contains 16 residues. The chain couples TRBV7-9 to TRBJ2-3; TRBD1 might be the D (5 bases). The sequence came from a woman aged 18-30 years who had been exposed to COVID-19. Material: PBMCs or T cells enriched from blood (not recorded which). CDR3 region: CASSSTQGTGTDTQYF. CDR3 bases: TGTGCCAGCAGCAGTACGCAGGGTACTGGCACAGATACGCAGTATTTT.